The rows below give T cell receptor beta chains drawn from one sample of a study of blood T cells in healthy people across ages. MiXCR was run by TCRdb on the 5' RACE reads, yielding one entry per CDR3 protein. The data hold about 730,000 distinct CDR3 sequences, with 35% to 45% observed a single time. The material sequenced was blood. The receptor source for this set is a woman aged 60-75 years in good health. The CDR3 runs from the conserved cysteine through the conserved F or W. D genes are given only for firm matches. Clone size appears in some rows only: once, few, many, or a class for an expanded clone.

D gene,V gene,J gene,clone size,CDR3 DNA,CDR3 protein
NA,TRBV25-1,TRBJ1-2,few,TGTGCCAGCAGTGAATTCGGCAGGGCAGGTAGCTATGGCTACACCTTC,CASSEFGRAGSYGYTF
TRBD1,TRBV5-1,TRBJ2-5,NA,TGCGCCAGCAGCCTGCCGGGACAGGGGTCAGAGACCCAGTACTTC,CASSLPGQGSETQYF
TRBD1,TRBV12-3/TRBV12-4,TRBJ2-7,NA,TGTGCCAGCAGGGGGATTTTAGGACAGGGACCCTACGAGCAGTACTTC,CASRGILGQGPYEQYF
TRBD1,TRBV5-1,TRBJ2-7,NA,TGCGCCAGCAGCGCCCGACAGGGGGCAAGCTACGAGCAGTACTTC,CASSARQGASYEQYF
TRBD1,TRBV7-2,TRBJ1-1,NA,TGTGCCAGCACGTTCGGGACAGGGTGCACTGAAGCTTTCTTT,CASTFGTGCTEAFF
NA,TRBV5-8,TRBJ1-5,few,TGTGCCAGCAGCATTGGATATGGGAACAGTGGGTTCCATCGGCCCCAGCATTTT,CASSIGYGNSGFHRPQHF
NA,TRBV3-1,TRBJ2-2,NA,TGTGCCAGCAGCCAAGAGAAAACCGGGGAGCTGTTTTTT,CASSQEKTGELFF
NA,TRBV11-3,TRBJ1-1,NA,TGTGCCAGCAGCTTGTACAGCAACACTGAAGCTTTCTTT,CASSLYSNTEAFF
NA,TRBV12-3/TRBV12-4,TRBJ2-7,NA,TGTGCCAGCAGTTTCGGGGGGCTAAACTACGAGCAGTACTTC,CASSFGGLNYEQYF
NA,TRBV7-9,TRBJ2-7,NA,TGTGCCAGCGGCCAAGGGGGGACCGCCGGCGAGCAGTACTTC,CASGQGGTAGEQYF
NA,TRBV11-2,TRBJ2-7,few,TGTGCCAGCAGCTTAGATTGGGACAAGGCCCGAGAAGTCTACGAGCAGTACTTC,CASSLDWDKAREVYEQYF
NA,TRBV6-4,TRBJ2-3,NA,TGTGCCAGCAGTGACGAAGGGAATACGCAGTATTTT,CASSDEGNTQYF
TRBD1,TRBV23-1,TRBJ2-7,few,TGCGCCAGCAGTCACCTCCGGACAGGAGATTTCTACGAGCAGTACTTC,CASSHLRTGDFYEQYF
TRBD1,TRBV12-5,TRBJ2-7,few,TGTGCTAGTGGGCCGGGACAGACCTACGAGCAGTACTTC,CASGPGQTYEQYF
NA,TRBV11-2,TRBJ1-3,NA,TGTGCCAGCAGACCTACAGGGAACGGAAACACCATATATTTT,CASRPTGNGNTIYF
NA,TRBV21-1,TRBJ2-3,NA,TGTGCCAGCAGCTCTCTGGACTCGTGCCGCTTAACAGATACGCAGTATTTT,CASSSLDSCRLTDTQYF
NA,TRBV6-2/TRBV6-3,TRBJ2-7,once,TGTGCCAGCGGTGGGGTACGGACCTACGAGCAGTACTTC,CASGGVRTYEQYF
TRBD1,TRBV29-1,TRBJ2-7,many,TGCAGCGCTATGGGACAGACCTACGAGCAGTACTTC,CSAMGQTYEQYF
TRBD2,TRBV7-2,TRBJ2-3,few,TGTGCCAGCAACAGAGGAGCGGGAGGAACAGATACGCAGTATTTT,CASNRGAGGTDTQYF
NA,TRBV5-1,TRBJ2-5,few,TGCGCCAGCAGCTTTGAAATAGGCCGAGAGCAGTACTTC,CASSFEIGREQYF
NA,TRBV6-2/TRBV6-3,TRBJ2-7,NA,TGTGCCAGCAGTTTGTCCACAGGAACTAGGTACTTC,CASSLSTGTRYF
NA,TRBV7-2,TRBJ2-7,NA,TGTGCCAGCAGCCCCCCAGGGGCTGGCTCCTACGAGCAGTACTTC,CASSPPGAGSYEQYF
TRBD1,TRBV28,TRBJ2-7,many,TGTGCCAGCAGTTATGTGGGCAGGGGGATCTACGAGCAGTACTTC,CASSYVGRGIYEQYF
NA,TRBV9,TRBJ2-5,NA,TGTGCCAGCAGCGTAGAGGGACAACTACAAGAGACCCAGTACTTC,CASSVEGQLQETQYF
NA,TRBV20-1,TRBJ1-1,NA,TGCAGTGCTAGTATCGGGCCCAATATGAACACTGAAGCTTTCTTT,CSASIGPNMNTEAFF
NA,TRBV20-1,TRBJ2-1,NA,TGCAGTGCTAGAACAGGTTTAGGAGATGAGCAGTTCTTC,CSARTGLGDEQFF
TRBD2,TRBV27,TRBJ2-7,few,TGTGCCAGCAGTCCCGTTGGGGGGGGGAGCTCCTACGAGCAGTACTTC,CASSPVGGGSSYEQYF
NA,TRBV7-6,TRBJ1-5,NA,TGTGCCAGCAGCACCCCGACTCCTCCCAATCAGCCCCAGCATTTT,CASSTPTPPNQPQHF
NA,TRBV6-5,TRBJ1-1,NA,TGTGCCAGCAGTCCTACCGCTGACAGTTATACCGAAGCTTTCTTT,CASSPTADSYTEAFF
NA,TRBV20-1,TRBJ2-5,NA,TGCAGTGTTCGGGGGCTGGAGACCCAGTACTTC,CSVRGLETQYF
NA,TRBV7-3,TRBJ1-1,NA,TGTGCCAGCAGCTTAGAGTTTCGCACTGAAGCTTTCTTT,CASSLEFRTEAFF
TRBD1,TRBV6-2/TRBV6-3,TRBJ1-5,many,TGTGCCAGCAGTTACGTGGGACAGTGGAGCAATCAGCCCCAGCATTTT,CASSYVGQWSNQPQHF
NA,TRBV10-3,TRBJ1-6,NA,TGTGCCATCAGAATTGACTGGACCAATTCACCCCTCCACTTT,CAIRIDWTNSPLHF
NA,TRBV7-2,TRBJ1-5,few,TGTGCCAGCAGCTTAGGGGGGGCAGGCAATCAGCCCCAGCATTTT,CASSLGGAGNQPQHF
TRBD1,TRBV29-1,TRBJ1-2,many,TGCAGCGTACCCGGACAGGGGGCTGGCTATGGCTACACCTTC,CSVPGQGAGYGYTF
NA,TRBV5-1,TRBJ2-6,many,TGCGCCAGCAGCTGGGACGGAGGCTCTGGGGCCAACGTCCTGACTTTC,CASSWDGGSGANVLTF
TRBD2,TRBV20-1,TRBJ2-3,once,TGCAGTGCTAGCGGGAGGGCGGGGGAAGATACGCAGTATTTT,CSASGRAGEDTQYF
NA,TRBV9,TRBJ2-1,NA,TGTGCCAGCAGCGTAGTTCTAGCATCGGCCAATGAGCAGTTCTTC,CASSVVLASANEQFF
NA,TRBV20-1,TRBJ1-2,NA,TGCAGTGCCCTAAAGGGAGGACCTGGCTACACCTTC,CSALKGGPGYTF
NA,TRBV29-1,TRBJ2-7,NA,TGCAGCGTTGAGGGCGTGGGAGTGGTCGAGCAGTACTTC,CSVEGVGVVEQYF
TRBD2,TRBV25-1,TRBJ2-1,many,TGTGCCAGCAGGGGCGGGAGGGATCCTGACAATGAGCAGTTCTTC,CASRGGRDPDNEQFF
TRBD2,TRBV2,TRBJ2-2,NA,TGTGCCAGCAGCCCCCAGCGGGAGTGGACCGGGGAGCTGTTTTTT,CASSPQREWTGELFF
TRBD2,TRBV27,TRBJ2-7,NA,TGTGCCAGCAAGACCCTAGCGGGGGGTTCCTACGAGCAGTACTTC,CASKTLAGGSYEQYF